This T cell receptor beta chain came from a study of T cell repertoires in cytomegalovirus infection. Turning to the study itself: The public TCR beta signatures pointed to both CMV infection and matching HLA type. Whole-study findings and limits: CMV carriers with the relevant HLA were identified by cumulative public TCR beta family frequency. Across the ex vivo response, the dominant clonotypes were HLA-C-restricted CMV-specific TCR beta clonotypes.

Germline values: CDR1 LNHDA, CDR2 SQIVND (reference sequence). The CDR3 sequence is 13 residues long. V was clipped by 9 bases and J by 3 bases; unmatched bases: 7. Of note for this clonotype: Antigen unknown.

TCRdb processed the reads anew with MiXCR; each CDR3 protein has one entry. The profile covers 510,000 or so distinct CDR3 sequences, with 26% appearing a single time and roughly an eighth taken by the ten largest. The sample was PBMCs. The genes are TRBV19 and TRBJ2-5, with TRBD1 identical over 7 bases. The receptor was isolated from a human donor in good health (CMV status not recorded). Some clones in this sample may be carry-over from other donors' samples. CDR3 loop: CASEKTGEETQYF. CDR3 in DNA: TGTGCCAGCGAGAAAACAGGGGAAGAGACCCAGTACTTC.